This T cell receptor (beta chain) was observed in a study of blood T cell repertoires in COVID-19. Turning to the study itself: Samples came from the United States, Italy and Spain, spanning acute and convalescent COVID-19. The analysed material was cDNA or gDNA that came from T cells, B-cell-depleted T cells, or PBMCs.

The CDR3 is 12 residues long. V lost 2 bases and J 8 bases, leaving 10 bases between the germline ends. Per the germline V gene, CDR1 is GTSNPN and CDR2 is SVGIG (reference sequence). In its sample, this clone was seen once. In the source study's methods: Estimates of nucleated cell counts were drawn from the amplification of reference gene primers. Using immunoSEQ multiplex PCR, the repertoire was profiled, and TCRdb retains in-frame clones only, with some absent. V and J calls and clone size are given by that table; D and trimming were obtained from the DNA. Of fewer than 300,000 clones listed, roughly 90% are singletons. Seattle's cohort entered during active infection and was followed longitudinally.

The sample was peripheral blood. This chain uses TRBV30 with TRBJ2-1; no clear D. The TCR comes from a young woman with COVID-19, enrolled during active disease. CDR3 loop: CAWSLQYDEQFF. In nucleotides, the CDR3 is TGTGCCTGGAGTCTGCAGTACGATGAGCAGTTCTTC.